The clone carrying this T cell receptor (beta chain) was counted ten times or more. This sample was taken from a study of regulatory T cells in long-lasting Graves disease. Germline V gives CDR1 SEHNR, CDR2 FQNEAQ (reference sequence). Trimming removed 8 bases from V and 7 bases from J, with 21 bases in between. The CDR3 covers 15 residues. This sample's time point: newly diagnosed GD, antithyroid drugs for less than 3 months. PBMC-extracted RNA yielded the TCR library. Building of the TCR beta libraries involved iRepertoire HTBI primers and Arm-PCR of CDR3 regions. From the multiplex PCR reads, TCRdb called clonotypes with MiXCR, one entry per CDR3 protein. The data contain 420,000 or so distinct CDR3 sequences, 16% of them singletons. Separately, the same data were catalogued under a study of T cells in Graves' hyperthyroidism and ophthalmopathy.

Sample: peripheral blood mononuclear cells (PBMCs), taken at new diagnosis, from a patient treated with antithyroid drugs. The source is a woman in her late teens or twenties with Graves disease. V is TRBV7-9 and J is TRBJ2-1; D ambiguous. CDR3 in DNA: TGTGCCAGCTGCCTTTTTGGCCCTACGGATAATGAGCAGTTCTTC. Translated, it gives CASCLFGPTDNEQFF.